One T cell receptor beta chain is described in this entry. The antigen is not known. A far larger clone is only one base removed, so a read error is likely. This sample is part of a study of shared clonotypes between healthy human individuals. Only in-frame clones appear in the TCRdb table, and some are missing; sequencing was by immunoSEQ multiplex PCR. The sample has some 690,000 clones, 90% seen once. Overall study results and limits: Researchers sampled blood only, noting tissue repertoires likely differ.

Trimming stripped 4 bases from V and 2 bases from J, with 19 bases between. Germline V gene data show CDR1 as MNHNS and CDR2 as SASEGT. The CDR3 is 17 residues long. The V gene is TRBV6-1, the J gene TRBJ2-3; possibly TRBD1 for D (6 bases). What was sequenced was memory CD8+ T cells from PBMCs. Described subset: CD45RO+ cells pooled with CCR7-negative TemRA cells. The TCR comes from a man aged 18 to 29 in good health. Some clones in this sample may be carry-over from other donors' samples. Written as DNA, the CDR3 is TGTGCCAGCAGTGGAGTAGGGGGAGAGGGGGTCACAGATACGCAGTATTTT. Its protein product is CASSGVGGEGVTDTQYF.